The clone carrying this TCR beta chain was seen once. The target antigen is unknown. This record belongs to a study of vaccination and CD4 T cells after COVID-19. Germline CDR1 SGHVS, CDR2 FQNEAQ. The length of the CDR3 is 16 residues. Germline trimming cut 4 bases from V and 2 bases from J; bases unmatched to any gene: 11. With the Oncomine TCR Beta short-read assay, DNA from cultured CD4+ T cells was sequenced. TCRdb itself ran the PCR reads through MiXCR, one entry per CDR3 protein. The sample contains about 5,400 distinct CDR3 sequences, approximately 62% of which appear only once. As to treatment: approximately nine-day PBMC culture with coronavirus spike peptide pools or control peptides (ViraFEST assay). Gathering of the CD4+ T cells, from the unexposed donor, took place before the COVID-19 pandemic (2011-2018). Negative-selection isolation of CD4+ T cells was performed after approximately nine days of culture.

This TCR was sampled from a human donor in good health. Sequences were obtained from CD4+ T cells from blood, cultured in vitro. The chain has TRBV7-8 and TRBJ2-7; 7 nucleotides line up with TRBD1. CDR3 protein: CASSSTGTVRAYEQYF. CDR3 DNA: TGTGCCAGCAGCTCGACCGGGACAGTAAGAGCCTACGAGCAGTACTTC. Full variable domain (missing parts from reference TRBV7-8 and TRBJ2-7): GAGVSQSPRYKVAKRGQDVALRCDPISGHVSLFWYQQALGQGPEFLTYFQNEAQLDKSGLPSDRFFAERPEGSVSTLKIQRTQQEDSAVYLCASSSTGTVRAYEQYFGPGTRLTVT.